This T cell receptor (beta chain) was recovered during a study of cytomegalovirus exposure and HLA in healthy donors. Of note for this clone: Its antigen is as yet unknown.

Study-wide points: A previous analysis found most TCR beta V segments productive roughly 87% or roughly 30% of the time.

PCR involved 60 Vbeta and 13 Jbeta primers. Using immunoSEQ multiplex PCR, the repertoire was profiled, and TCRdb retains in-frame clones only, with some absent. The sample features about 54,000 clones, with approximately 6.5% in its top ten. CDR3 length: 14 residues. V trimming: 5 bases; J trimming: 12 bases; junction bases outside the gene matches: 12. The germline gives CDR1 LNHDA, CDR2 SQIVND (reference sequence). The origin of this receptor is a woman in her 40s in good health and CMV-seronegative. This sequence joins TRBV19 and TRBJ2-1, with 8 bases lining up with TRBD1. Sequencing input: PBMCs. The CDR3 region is CASSVPGQVLGQFF. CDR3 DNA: TGTGCCAGTAGTGTACCGGGACAGGTACTTGGGCAGTTCTTC. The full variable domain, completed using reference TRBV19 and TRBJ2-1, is DGGITQSPKYLFRKEGQNVTLSCEQNLNHDAMYWYRQDPGQGLRLIYYSQIVNDFQKGDIAEGYSVSREKKESFPLTVTSAQKNPTAFYLCASSVPGQVLGQFFGPGTRLTVL.